The 8 T cell receptor beta chains in this list originate from one sample, sequenced in a study of blood T cells in healthy people across ages. The second PCR ran roughly 6 to 11 cycles with a sample-barcoded 5' primer and J-beta primers. MiXCR, applied by TCRdb to the 5' RACE reads, yields one record per CDR3 protein. Of 780,000 or so distinct CDR3 sequences detected, about 53% appear once; the ten largest clones hold approximately 40%. Sample: blood. Receptors originate from an elderly man in good health.

This clonotype showed up just a few times. CDR3 in amino acids: CAWSVLKTGAQNIQYF. The CDR3 bases are TGTGCCTGGAGTGTACTAAAGACAGGGGCCCAAAACATTCAGTACTTC. V is TRBV30 and J is TRBJ2-4; TRBD1 matches 8 bases. The ends lost 0 bases at V and 5 bases at J; junction bases unmatched: 9. Germline CDR1 is GTSNPN and CDR2 is SVGIG (reference sequence). The CDR3 has 16 residues.

V and J are TRBV6-5 and TRBJ1-1; D is uncertain. The CDR3 runs 14 residues. The ends were cut back, 0 bases at V and 5 bases at J, with 10 bases in the middle. Germline CDR1 and CDR2: MNHEY and SVGAGI. CDR3 sequence: CASSYSIDRTEAFF. Here the CDR3 DNA reads TGTGCCAGCAGTTACTCGATCGACCGGACTGAAGCTTTCTTT.

This clonotype has just a few counts. The chain has TRBV6-6 and TRBJ2-7, with D possibly TRBD2 on 6 matching bases. Per the germline V gene, CDR1 is MNHNY and CDR2 is SVGAGI (reference sequence). Trimming shortened V by 0 bases and J by 2 bases, and 11 bases separated the two germline ends. The CDR3 consists of 15 residues. CDR3 protein: CASSYSGGDAYEQYF. The CDR3, as DNA: TGTGCCAGCAGTTACTCGGGCGGGGACGCCTACGAGCAGTACTTC.

This chain connects TRBV20-1 to TRBJ2-7; a possible D gene is TRBD1 (7 bases). There are 14 residues in the CDR3. CDR1 is DFQATT, CDR2 SNEGSKA, per germline (reference sequence). The V end lost 2 bases, the J end lost 0 bases, and 11 bases lay between the germline ends. The CDR3 DNA follows: TGCAGTGCTAGACAGGGGGGCCTCTCCTACGAGCAGTACTTC. Translating gives CSARQGGLSYEQYF.

Only one count was recorded for this clonotype. A much larger clone sits a single nucleotide away, making a read error possible. The CDR3 protein is CASSWTSFTDTQYF. CDR3 bases: TGCGCCAGCAGCTGGACTAGTTTCACAGATACGCAGTATTTT. The V call is TRBV5-1, the J call TRBJ2-3; 7 bases are a match to TRBD2. The CDR3 loop spans 14 amino acids. J lost 2 bases, V lost 3 bases, and 3 bases had no gene match. From germline, CDR1 is SGHRS and CDR2 YFSETQ.

This sequence joins TRBV3-1 and TRBJ1-2; 7 positions agree with TRBD1. The CDR3 contains 13 residues. Trimming at V came to 2 bases and at J to 5 bases, leaving 2 bases not matched to a gene. Germline V gene lookup returns CDR1 LGHDT and CDR2 YNNKEL (reference sequence). The CDR3 loop is CASSQPRGYGYTF. The CDR3 nucleotides are TGTGCCAGCAGCCAACCCAGGGGGTATGGCTACACCTTC.

This chain joins TRBV20-1 and TRBJ1-2; the D is unclear. Germline V CDR1 and CDR2: DFQATT, SNEGSKA (reference sequence). Trimming shortened V by 6 bases and J by 0 bases, and 8 bases separated the two germline ends. The CDR3 length is 12 residues. CDR3 sequence reads: CSARVTNYGYTF. CDR3 nucleotide sequence: TGCAGTGCGAGGGTTACTAACTATGGCTACACCTTC.

This clonotype was counted ten times or more. The chain couples TRBV24-1 to TRBJ2-1; no reliable D call. Trimming removed 1 base from V and 7 bases from J, with 10 bases in between. This CDR3 has 14 amino acids. Germline V lookup: CDR1 KGHDR, CDR2 SFDVKD. The CDR3 DNA reads as TGTGCCACCAGTGATTTCCCGACGGCGAATGAGCAGTTCTTC. It is translated as CATSDFPTANEQFF.